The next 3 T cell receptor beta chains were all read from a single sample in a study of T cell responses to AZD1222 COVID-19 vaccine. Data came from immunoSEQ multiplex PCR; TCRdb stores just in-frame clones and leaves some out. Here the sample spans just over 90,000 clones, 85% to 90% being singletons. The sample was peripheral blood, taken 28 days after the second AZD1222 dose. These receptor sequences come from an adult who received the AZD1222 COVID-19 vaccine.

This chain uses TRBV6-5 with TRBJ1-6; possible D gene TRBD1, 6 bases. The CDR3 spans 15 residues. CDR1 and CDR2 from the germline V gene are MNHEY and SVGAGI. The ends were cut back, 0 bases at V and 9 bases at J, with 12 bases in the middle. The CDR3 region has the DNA TGTGCCAGCAGTTACTCGAGCAGGGGTACTTCACCCCTCCACTTT. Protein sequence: CASSYSSRGTSPLHF.

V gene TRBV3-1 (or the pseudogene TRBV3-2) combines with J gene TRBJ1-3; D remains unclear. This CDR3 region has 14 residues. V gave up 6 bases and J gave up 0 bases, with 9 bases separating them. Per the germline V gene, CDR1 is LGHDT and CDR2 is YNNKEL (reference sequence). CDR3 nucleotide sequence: TGTGCCAGCAGGGACCAGAGCTCTGGAAACACCATATATTTT. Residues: CASRDQSSGNTIYF.

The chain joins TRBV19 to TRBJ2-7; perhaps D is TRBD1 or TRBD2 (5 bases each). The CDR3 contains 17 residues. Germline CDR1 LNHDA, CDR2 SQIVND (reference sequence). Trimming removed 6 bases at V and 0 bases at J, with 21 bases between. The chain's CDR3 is CASSRTDGTASSYEQYF. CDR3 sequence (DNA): TGTGCCAGTAGCCGTACGGACGGGACGGCGAGCTCCTACGAGCAGTACTTC.